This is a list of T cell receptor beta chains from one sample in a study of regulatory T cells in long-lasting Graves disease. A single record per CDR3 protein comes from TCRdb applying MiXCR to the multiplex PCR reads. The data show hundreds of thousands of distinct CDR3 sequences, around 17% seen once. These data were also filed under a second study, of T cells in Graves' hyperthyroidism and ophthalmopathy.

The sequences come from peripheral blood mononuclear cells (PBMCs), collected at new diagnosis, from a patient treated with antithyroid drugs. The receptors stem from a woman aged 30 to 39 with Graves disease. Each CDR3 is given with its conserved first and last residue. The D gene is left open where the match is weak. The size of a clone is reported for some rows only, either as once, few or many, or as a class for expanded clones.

CASSPRTSGTRGNF TGTGCCAGCAGCCCCCGGACTAGCGGGACCCGGGGGAACTTC TRBD2 TRBJ2-7 TRBV2 many
CSVAGTSYNEQFF TGCAGCGTCGCCGGGACTAGCTACAATGAGCAGTTCTTC TRBD2 TRBJ2-1 TRBV29-1 many
CSGRGAQGTGELFF TGCAGTGGTAGAGGGGCCCAAGGCACCGGGGAGCTGTTTTTT NA TRBJ2-2 TRBV20-1 few
CASSPVTGPATNEKLFF TGCGCCAGCAGCCCGGTGACAGGTCCAGCAACTAATGAAAAACTGTTTTTT NA TRBJ1-4 TRBV5-1 few
CASKRGQGAGGTQYF TGCGCCAGCAAAAGAGGACAGGGGGCTGGAGGGACCCAGTACTTC TRBD1 TRBJ2-5 TRBV10-2 few
CASSLVGGAAEAFF TGTGCCAGCAGCTTGGTGGGAGGAGCGGCTGAAGCTTTCTTT NA TRBJ1-1 TRBV5-5 many
CASSETSGANNEQFF TGTGCCAGCAGTGAGACTAGCGGGGCCAACAATGAGCAGTTCTTC TRBD2 TRBJ2-1 TRBV6-4 many
CASSPGLQGNEQFF TGTGCCAGCAGCCCGGGACTTCAGGGGAATGAGCAGTTCTTC NA TRBJ2-1 TRBV7-2 NA
CASSSFSGTQYF TGTGCCAGCAGCTCCTTCAGCGGGACCCAGTACTTC NA TRBJ2-5 TRBV11-2 many
CSARDSQVSNQPQHF TGCAGTGCTAGAGATTCTCAGGTCAGCAATCAGCCCCAGCATTTT NA TRBJ1-5 TRBV20-1 few